This T cell receptor beta chain was documented in a study of PD-L1 blockade in urothelial cancer. The data were produced by immunoSEQ multiplex PCR, yet TCRdb's version contains in-frame clones alone and is incomplete. This repertoire shows 53,000 or so clones, 75% to 90% found once; its top ten account for approximately 16%. This CDR3 contains 14 residues. V shed 8 bases and J 4 bases; nucleotides not matched to a gene: 5. Germline V lookup: CDR1 SGHNT, CDR2 YENEEA. The specimen comprised PBMCs, sampled around atezolizumab (anti-PD-L1) treatment. This sequence joins TRBV11-3 and TRBJ2-2; the match to TRBD2 covers 9 bases. The TCR originated in a man aged 55 to 70 with urothelial cancer. CDR3 sequence (DNA): TGTGCCAGCGGTCTAGCGGGGCCCACCGGGGAGCTGTTTTTT. It translates to CASGLAGPTGELFF. Combining the CDR3 with reference TRBV11-3 and TRBJ2-2 gives the whole variable domain EAGVVQSPRYKIIEKKQPVAFWCNPISGHNTLYWYLQNLGQGPELLIRYENEEAVDDSQLPKDRFSAERLKGVDSTLKIQPAELGDSAVYLCASGLAGPTGELFFGEGSRLTVL.